This is a list of T cell receptor beta chains from one sample in a study of shared clonotypes between healthy human individuals. Sequencing was performed with immunoSEQ multiplex PCR; in TCRdb, only in-frame clones are kept and a portion is missing. The table includes about 2 million clones, approximately 94% detected once. Specimen: naive CD8+ T cells sorted from blood. The origin of the receptors is a young man in good health. Both conserved end residues are part of each CDR3. D genes are given only for firm matches. A clone size is listed for some rows: how often the clone was seen (once, few, many), or a class if it is expanded.

V	size	J	D	CDR3	DNA
TRBV6-5	NA	TRBJ1-4	TRBD1	CASSSDLTGGVEKLFF	TGTGCCAGCAGTTCCGACTTGACAGGGGGCGTTGAAAAACTGTTTTTT
TRBV30	once	TRBJ2-7	NA	CAWSVSSFYEQYF	TGTGCCTGGAGTGTGTCCAGCTTCTACGAGCAGTACTTC
TRBV15	NA	TRBJ2-7	TRBD2	CATSSRGGASYEQYF	TGTGCCACCAGCAGTCGCGGGGGGGCCTCCTACGAGCAGTACTTC
TRBV4-3	NA	TRBJ2-7	TRBD1	CASSQTTGQGAAGEQYF	TGCGCCAGCAGCCAAACAACGGGACAGGGGGCTGCTGGGGAGCAGTACTTC
TRBV30	once	TRBJ2-2	NA	CAWSIGGPAPGELFF	TGTGCCTGGAGTATCGGGGGGCCAGCCCCCGGGGAGCTGTTTTTT
TRBV4-1	NA	TRBJ2-7	NA	CASSQDGAGFGHEQYF	TGCGCCAGCAGCCAAGACGGGGCCGGTTTCGGCCACGAGCAGTACTTC
TRBV7-9	once	TRBJ2-7	NA	CASLPGATYEQYF	TGTGCCAGCCTTCCTGGGGCCACCTACGAGCAGTACTTC
TRBV5-8	NA	TRBJ1-5	NA	CASSLTGDGNQPQHF	TGTGCCAGCAGCCTCACGGGGGATGGCAATCAGCCCCAGCATTTT
TRBV30	NA	TRBJ2-7	TRBD2	CAWSVGLAGRDYEQYF	TGTGCCTGGAGTGTTGGGCTAGCGGGGCGGGACTACGAGCAGTACTTC
TRBV6-1	NA	TRBJ1-2	NA	CASSDESLGLYGYTF	TGTGCCAGCAGTGATGAATCTCTGGGGCTCTATGGCTACACCTTC
TRBV27	NA	TRBJ2-4	NA	CASSSAPVTKNIQYF	TGTGCCAGCAGTTCGGCCCCCGTGACCAAAAACATTCAGTACTTC